Shown below are 23 T cell receptor beta chains from a single sample sequenced in a study of blood T cell repertoires in COVID-19 (TCRdb year 2020). The library came from the immunoSEQ multiplex PCR assay. TCRdb mirrors the immuneACCESS table, restricted to in-frame sequences. Some clones are absent from its copies; in checked studies, under half trace to an unresolved V gene, and the reason for the others is unknown. This sample comprises over 20,000 clones, roughly 80% of them detected only once. The biggest ten clones account for 48% of the sample. Sequencing was done on a sample of peripheral blood. Receptors originate from a man between 65 and 85 years old with acute or convalescent COVID-19.

The chain is built from TRBV5-1 and TRBJ2-1; 13 positions match TRBD2. The CDR3 is 17 residues long. J lost 7 bases, V lost 5 bases, and 12 bases had no gene match. The V gene's germline CDR1 is SGHRS and CDR2 YFSETQ. The CDR3 reads CASSPTSLAGGLNEQFF. The CDR3 nucleotides read TGCGCCAGCAGTCCCACTTCACTAGCGGGGGGGTTAAATGAGCAGTTCTTC.

The chain has TRBV7-6 and TRBJ2-3; D is unclear. Per germline, CDR1 SGHVS and CDR2 FNYEAQ. V dropped 1 base and J dropped 1 base, with 3 bases sitting between them. This CDR3 is 13 amino acids long. The CDR3 nucleotides are TGTGCCAGCAGCTTAGGAGGCACAGATACGCAGTATTTT. Translation: CASSLGGTDTQYF.

The count of this clone is one. This chain joins TRBV18 and TRBJ1-3, with 9 positions matching TRBD1. In germline, CDR1 is KGHSH, CDR2 LQKENI. The CDR3 length is 17 residues. Trimming removed 0 bases from V and 3 bases from J; junction bases left unmatched: 6. The chain's CDR3 is CASSPPGQGSFGNTIYF. The CDR3 coding sequence is TGTGCCAGCTCACCACCGGGACAGGGCTCTTTTGGAAACACCATATATTTT.

V usage is TRBV28 and J usage is TRBJ2-3; 11 positions agree with TRBD2. CDR1 and CDR2 from the germline V gene are MDHEN and SYDVKM. The CDR3 totals 18 residues. Trimming took 4 bases from V and 0 from J; bases not matched to a gene: 9. As DNA, the CDR3 is TGTGCCAGCAGTTCCCCCTCAACTAGCGGGAGAAGCACAGATACGCAGTATTTT. The encoded protein is CASSSPSTSGRSTDTQYF.

This clone was seen a few times. The chain is built from TRBV3-1 (or the pseudogene TRBV3-2) and TRBJ2-1; tentatively, D is TRBD1 (6 bases). The germline V gene encodes CDR1 LGHDT and CDR2 YNNKEL (reference sequence). The germline V and J ends were trimmed by 4 bases and 2 bases, with 12 bases remaining between them. The CDR3 spans 15 residues. CDR3 region: CASSLRQGTYNEQFF. As DNA, the CDR3 is TGTGCCAGCAGCCTCAGGCAGGGGACCTACAATGAGCAGTTCTTC.

V usage is TRBV15 and J usage is TRBJ2-2, with a tentative D call TRBD1 (6 bases). CDR1 and CDR2 (germline): LNHNV, YYDKDF (reference sequence). The CDR3 sequence is 19 residues long. Trimming pared 0 bases from V and 2 bases from J, leaving 19 bases between. The CDR3 DNA is TGTGCCACCAGCAGAGATATGGGTGGACAGCGACTTAACACCGGGGAGCTGTTTTTT. It encodes CATSRDMGGQRLNTGELFF.

This clone was recorded a few times. This chain uses TRBV7-2 with TRBJ2-7, with D tentatively TRBD1 (5 bases). The CDR3 totals 14 residues. V was clipped by 5 bases and J by 5 bases, with 16 bases between them. In germline, CDR1 is SGHTA, CDR2 FQGNSA. This chain's CDR3 is CASSLRTSWNEQYF. Here the CDR3 DNA reads TGTGCCAGCAGCCTCAGGACAAGTTGGAACGAGCAGTACTTC.

The rearrangement links TRBV6-6 to TRBJ1-4; 8 bases line up with TRBD1. The CDR3 has 13 amino acids. Germline V lookup: CDR1 MNHNY, CDR2 SVGAGI (reference sequence). Trimming removed 8 bases from V and 6 bases from J; junction bases left unmatched: 5. This CDR3 is CASRQGWDEKLFF. CDR3 in DNA: TGTGCCAGCCGACAGGGGTGGGATGAAAAACTGTTTTTT.

The genes are TRBV30 and TRBJ2-1, with TRBD1 matching 7 bases. This CDR3 spans 14 amino acids. V was clipped by 8 bases and J by 2 bases; unmatched bases: 9. Germline CDR1 is GTSNPN and CDR2 is SVGIG (reference sequence). DNA for the CDR3: TGTGCCCACTCGACAGGGATTACCTACAATGAGCAGTTCTTC. Translated, it gives CAHSTGITYNEQFF.

This sequence joins TRBV6-2 or TRBV6-3 and TRBJ1-4; D gene uncertain. Per germline, CDR1 MNHEY and CDR2 SVGEGT. V was shortened by 2 bases and J by 7 bases, with 8 bases between the two germline ends. CDR3 length equals 13 residues. CDR3 in amino acids: CASSYTSPEKLFF. DNA for the CDR3: TGTGCCAGCAGTTACACTTCACCTGAAAAACTGTTTTTT.

V usage is TRBV5-1 and J usage is TRBJ2-5, with D maybe TRBD2 (5 bases). The CDR3 has 13 amino acids. Germline V gene lookup returns CDR1 SGHRS and CDR2 YFSETQ. V lost 1 base and J lost 5, with 9 bases in between. The CDR3 region is CASSLLGAETQYF. CDR3 DNA sequence: TGCGCCAGCAGCTTGCTGGGAGCGGAGACCCAGTACTTC.

J is TRBJ1-3 and V is TRBV7-2, with D uncertain. CDR1 and CDR2 from the germline V gene are SGHTA and FQGNSA. V was trimmed by 5 bases and J by 0 bases, leaving 11 bases between them. The CDR3 is 15 residues long. This CDR3 is CASSPSGFSGNTIYF. The CDR3 bases are TGTGCCAGCAGCCCTTCCGGTTTCTCTGGAAACACCATATATTTT.

This clone was picked up a small number of times. The chain has TRBV9 and TRBJ1-4; 7 bases fit TRBD1. V lost 3 bases to trimming and J lost 6 bases; unmatched junction nucleotides: 11. This CDR3 region has 16 residues. Looked up from germline, CDR1 is SGDLS and CDR2 is YYNGEE. The CDR3 DNA is TGTGCCAGCAGCGCCAGAACCGGGACAGAGGATGAAAAACTGTTTTTT. The encoded protein is CASSARTGTEDEKLFF.

The CDR3 nucleotides read TGTGCCATCGCTGACGGGATCCAAGAGACCCAGTACTTC. It codes for CAIADGIQETQYF. The V and J genes are TRBV10-3 and TRBJ2-5; TRBD2 is a possible D gene (5 bases). The germline CDR1 and CDR2 sequences are ENHRY and SYGVKD. This CDR3 is 13 amino acids long. V was clipped by 8 bases and J by 1 base, with 11 bases between them.

The chain has TRBV6-4 and TRBJ1-5; TRBD1 agrees at 8 bases. CDR3 length equals 13 residues. Germline CDR1 is MRHNA and CDR2 is SNTAGT. Unmatched junction bases numbered 1, after V lost 4 bases and J lost 5 bases. CDR3 DNA sequence: TGTGCCAGCAGTGTGGACAGGGATCAGCCCCAGCATTTT. This encodes CASSVDRDQPQHF.

This chain uses TRBV2 with TRBJ2-1, with 14 bases lining up with TRBD2. Germline trimming cut 5 bases from V and 10 bases from J; bases unmatched to any gene: 4. The CDR3 covers 14 residues. Germline lookup yields CDR1 SNHLY and CDR2 FYNNEI. CDR3 region: CASSLGLAGDEQFF. The CDR3 region has the DNA TGTGCCAGCAGTCTGGGACTAGCGGGAGACGAGCAGTTCTTC.

The J gene is TRBJ2-1, the V gene TRBV28, with D possibly being TRBD2 (6 bases). Per the germline V gene, CDR1 is MDHEN and CDR2 is SYDVKM. This CDR3 has 13 residues. V was cut by 8 bases and J by 2 bases, with 10 bases left in between. In DNA form, the CDR3 reads TGTGCCAGCGGGGGACTCACCTACAATGAGCAGTTCTTC. This encodes CASGGLTYNEQFF.

This chain links TRBV19 with TRBJ2-6; D is ambiguous. Germline values: CDR1 LNHDA, CDR2 SQIVND (reference sequence). Trimming took 1 base from V and 2 from J, leaving 3 bases between them. This CDR3 has 14 amino acids. In nucleotides, the CDR3 is TGTGCCAGTAGTATAGGGCCTGGGGCCAACGTCCTGACTTTC. It encodes CASSIGPGANVLTF.

The chain employs TRBV5-4 and TRBJ1-6; D gene ambiguous. V was pared by 0 bases and J by 9 bases, with 13 bases between. This CDR3 has 15 residues. Germline V gene lookup returns CDR1 SGHNT and CDR2 YYREEE (reference sequence). CDR3 sequence: CASSLAQEGISPLHF. Here the CDR3 DNA reads TGTGCCAGCAGCTTGGCCCAGGAGGGAATTTCACCCCTCCACTTT.

This clone has just one count. The genes are TRBV5-6 and TRBJ2-7; tentative D call: TRBD1 (5 bases). This CDR3 comprises 15 residues. CDR1 and CDR2 (germline): SGHDT, YYEEEE. V was pared by 1 base and J by 0 bases, with 11 bases between. CDR3: CASSLSGFNSYEQYF. CDR3 sequence (DNA): TGTGCCAGCAGCTTGTCAGGGTTTAACTCCTACGAGCAGTACTTC.

The gene calls are TRBV7-2 and TRBJ2-5, with D unresolved. Trimming shortened V by 1 base and J by 2 bases, and 5 bases separated the two germline ends. This CDR3 is 13 amino acids long. From germline, CDR1 is SGHTA and CDR2 FQGNSA. CDR3: CASSLDYQETQYF. The DNA for the CDR3 is TGTGCCAGCAGCTTAGACTATCAAGAGACCCAGTACTTC.

This chain connects TRBV4-2 to TRBJ1-2; no clear D gene. There are 14 residues in the CDR3. Germline V lookup: CDR1 LGHNA, CDR2 YNFKEQ. The V gene lost 4 bases and the J gene lost 1 base, with 10 bases spanning the gap. CDR3 loop: CASSPREDNYGYTF. The CDR3 coding sequence is TGTGCCAGCAGCCCCCGGGAGGATAACTATGGCTACACCTTC.

The chain joins TRBV25-1 to TRBJ2-5; D possibly corresponds to TRBD2 (6 bases). The V gene's germline CDR1 is MGHDK and CDR2 SYGVNS. This CDR3 comprises 15 residues. V was clipped by 4 bases and J by 1 base, with 13 bases between them. This CDR3 is CASSAYSGLQETQYF. The CDR3 coding sequence is TGTGCCAGCAGTGCATATAGCGGTCTCCAAGAGACCCAGTACTTC.